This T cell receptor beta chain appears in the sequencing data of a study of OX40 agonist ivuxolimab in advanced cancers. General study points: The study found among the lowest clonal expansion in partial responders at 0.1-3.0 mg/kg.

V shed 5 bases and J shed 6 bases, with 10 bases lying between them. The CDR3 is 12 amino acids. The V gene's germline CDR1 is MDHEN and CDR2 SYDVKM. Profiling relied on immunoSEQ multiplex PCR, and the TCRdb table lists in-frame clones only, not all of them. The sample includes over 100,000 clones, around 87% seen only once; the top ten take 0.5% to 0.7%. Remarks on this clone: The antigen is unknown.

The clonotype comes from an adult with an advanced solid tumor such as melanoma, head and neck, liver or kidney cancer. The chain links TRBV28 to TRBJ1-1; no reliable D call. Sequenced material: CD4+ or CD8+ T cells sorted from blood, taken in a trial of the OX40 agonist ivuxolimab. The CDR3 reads CASSLLQSEAFF. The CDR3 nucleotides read TGTGCCAGCAGTCTCCTTCAGTCTGAAGCTTTCTTT.